The T cell receptor (beta chain) described here comes from a study of cytomegalovirus exposure and HLA in healthy donors (dated by TCRdb to 2017 to 2019). For the wider study: The 500 to 700 repertoires of the first cohort and the 110 or so validation repertoires were produced on the same platform, according to a later analysis. The study aimed to test whether signatures of past pathogen exposure could be identified by cataloging public T cell receptors. To predict cytomegalovirus infection status, the study combined high-throughput TCR immunosequencing, statistical association of individual TCRs with disease status, and machine learning. Along with the approximately 650-subject first cohort, a separate validation cohort of around 120 different subjects was used.

Donors formed part of the validation cohort, which comprised 120 subjects and was distinct from the first cohort of roughly 600 subjects. Broader findings and caveats from the paper: While some public TCRs were present in many individuals, most TCR sequences turned up only very rarely across donors. In vitro tests confirmed that three of the cytomegalovirus-associated TCR beta chains recognize cytomegalovirus antigens. A later analysis lacked HLA typing for the validation cohort, so it scored co-occurrence in that cohort across all 110 or so repertoires. Of the cluster scores, 94% were above 0 in a later analysis, which found that TCRs clustered in the first cohort also tended to co-occur in the roughly 130 validation repertoires. The study gave a list of around 170 TCR beta chains associated with cytomegalovirus. The classifier was reported to diagnose cytomegalovirus status with high specificity and sensitivity in both the original and validation cohorts. According to the authors, the approach could potentially be generalized to other disease states and immunological phenotypes.

From the germline V gene, CDR1 is SNHLY and CDR2 is FYNNEI. V is trimmed back by 2 bases and J by 1 base, and the junction contains 3 bases that no gene match accounts for. The CDR3 runs 16 residues from the cysteine to the phenylalanine. The kept DNA is CDR3 alone, 48 bases in frame from the first base. The protocol used for the library was the immunoSEQ multiplex PCR assay. The authors' pipeline ran thus. A statistical classification framework was developed to diagnose cytomegalovirus status using the catalog of TCR beta chain sequences. Held by TCRdb, this immuneACCESS table contains in-frame sequences only and omits some clones. Under half of the omission traces to an unresolved V gene where checked; the cause of the rest is unknown. V, J and clone size reflect that table, while D and trimming were determined from the DNA. Counted in this sample were 180,000 or so clones; approximately 86% of them appeared once. The top ten clonotypes cover less than 9.5% of the sample.

Concerning this clone: Its antigen remains undetermined. Base qualities are missing; no much larger clone stands one base away.

Sequences were obtained from PBMCs. The sequence came from a young man in good health and CMV-seropositive. Recombination connected TRBV2 to TRBJ2-4, and TRBD2 aligns with 9 junction nucleotides. The bases read TGTGCCAGCAGTGAATTAGCGGGAGTGGCCAAAAACATTCAGTACTTC. This encodes CASSELAGVAKNIQYF.